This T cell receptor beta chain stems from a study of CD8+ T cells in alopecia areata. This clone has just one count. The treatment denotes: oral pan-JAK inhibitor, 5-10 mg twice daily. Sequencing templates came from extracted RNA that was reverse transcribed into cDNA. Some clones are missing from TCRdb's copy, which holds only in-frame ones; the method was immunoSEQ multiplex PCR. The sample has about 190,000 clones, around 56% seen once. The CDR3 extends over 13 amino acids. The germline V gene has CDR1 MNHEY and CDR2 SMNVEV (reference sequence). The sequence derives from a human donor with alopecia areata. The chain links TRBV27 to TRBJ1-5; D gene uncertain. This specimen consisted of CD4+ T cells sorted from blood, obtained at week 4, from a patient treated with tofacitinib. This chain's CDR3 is CLGRSLSNQPQHF. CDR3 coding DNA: TGTCTCGGGAGGAGTCTAAGCAATCAGCCCCAGCATTTT.